This TCR beta chain appears in the sequencing data of a study of OX40 agonist ivuxolimab in advanced cancers. Method: immunoSEQ multiplex PCR; TCRdb's copy keeps in-frame clones and lacks some. Seen here are about 84,000 clones, roughly 80% observed once, and the top ten hold about 2.7%. General study results and limits: The CD4+ and CD8+ T cells in the blood had expanded clonally by week 6 at 0.1 to 3.0 mg/kg.

Comments on this clone: What it binds is not known.

The CDR3 is made up of 17 amino acids. Trimming took 2 bases from V and 4 from J; bases not matched to a gene: 9. Germline loops: CDR1 SGHRS, CDR2 YFSETQ. Material: CD4+ or CD8+ T cells sorted from blood, obtained in a trial of the OX40 agonist ivuxolimab. The chain employs TRBV5-1 and TRBJ2-7; TRBD2 agrees at 13 bases. This TCR was recovered from an adult with an advanced solid tumor such as melanoma, head and neck, liver or kidney cancer. The CDR3 spells CASSFQRLAGGSYEQYF. The DNA for the CDR3 is TGCGCCAGCAGCTTTCAGAGACTAGCGGGGGGATCTTACGAGCAGTACTTC.